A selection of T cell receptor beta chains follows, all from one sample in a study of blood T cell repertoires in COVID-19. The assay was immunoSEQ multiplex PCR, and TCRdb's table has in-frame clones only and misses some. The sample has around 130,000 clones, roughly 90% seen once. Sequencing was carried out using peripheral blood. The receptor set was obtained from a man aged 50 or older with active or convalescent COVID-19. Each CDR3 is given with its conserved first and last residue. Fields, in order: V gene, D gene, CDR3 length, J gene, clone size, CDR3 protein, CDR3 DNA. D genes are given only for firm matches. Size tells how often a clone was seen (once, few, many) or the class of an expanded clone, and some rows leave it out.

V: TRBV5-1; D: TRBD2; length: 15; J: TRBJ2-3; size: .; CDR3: CASSLTSGRGDTQYF; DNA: TGCGCCAGCAGTCTCACTAGCGGGAGGGGGGATACGCAGTATTTT
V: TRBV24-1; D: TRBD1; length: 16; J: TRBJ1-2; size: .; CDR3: CATSDGKRTGVYGYTF; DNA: TGTGCCACCAGTGATGGAAAACGGACAGGGGTGTACGGCTACACCTTC
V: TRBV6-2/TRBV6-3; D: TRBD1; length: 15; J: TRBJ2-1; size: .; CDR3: CASSTGTGFYNEQFF; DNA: TGTGCCAGCAGTACCGGGACAGGGTTTTACAATGAGCAGTTCTTC
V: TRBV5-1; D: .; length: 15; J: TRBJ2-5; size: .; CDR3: CASSLVLGDRETQYF; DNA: TGCGCCAGCAGCTTGGTTTTAGGGGATCGAGAGACCCAGTACTTC
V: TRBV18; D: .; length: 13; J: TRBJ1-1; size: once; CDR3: CASSPSGTPEAFF; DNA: TGTGCCAGCTCACCTTCGGGTACACCTGAAGCTTTCTTT
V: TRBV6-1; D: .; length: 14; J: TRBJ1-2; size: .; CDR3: CASSELAGEDGYTF; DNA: TGTGCCAGCAGTGAATTGGCTGGCGAGGATGGCTACACCTTC
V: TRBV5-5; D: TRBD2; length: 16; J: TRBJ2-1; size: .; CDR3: CASSLELAGVYNEQFF; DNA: TGTGCCAGCAGCTTGGAGCTAGCGGGAGTGTACAATGAGCAGTTCTTC
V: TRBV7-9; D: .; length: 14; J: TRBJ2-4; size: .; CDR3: CASSLAGGVNIQYF; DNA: TGTGCCAGCAGCTTAGCGGGGGGAGTAAACATTCAGTACTTC
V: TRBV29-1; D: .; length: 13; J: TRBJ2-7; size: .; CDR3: CSTWVAGAYEQYF; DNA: TGCAGCACCTGGGTGGCAGGCGCCTACGAGCAGTACTTC
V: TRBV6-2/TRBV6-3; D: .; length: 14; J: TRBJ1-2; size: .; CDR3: CASSRTASNYGYTF; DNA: TGTGCCAGCAGTAGGACAGCCTCTAACTATGGCTACACCTTC
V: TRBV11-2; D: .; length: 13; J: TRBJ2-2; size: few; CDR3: CASSPLGAGELFF; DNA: TGTGCCAGCAGCCCTTTAGGGGCCGGGGAGCTGTTTTTT
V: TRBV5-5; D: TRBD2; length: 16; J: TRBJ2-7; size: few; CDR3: CASSLQLAGNRYEQYF; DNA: TGTGCCAGCAGCTTGCAACTAGCGGGAAACAGATACGAGCAGTACTTC
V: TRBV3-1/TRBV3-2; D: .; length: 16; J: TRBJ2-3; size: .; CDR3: CASSQDMARVIDTQYF; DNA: TGTGCCAGCAGCCAAGATATGGCCAGGGTAATAGATACGCAGTATTTT
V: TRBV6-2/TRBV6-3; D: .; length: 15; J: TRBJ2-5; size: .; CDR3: CASSYFRGPQETQYF; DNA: TGTGCCAGCAGTTATTTCAGGGGTCCCCAAGAGACCCAGTACTTC
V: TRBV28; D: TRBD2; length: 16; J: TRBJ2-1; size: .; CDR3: CASSFRRTSGSDEQFF; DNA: TGTGCCAGCAGTTTTCGGAGGACTAGCGGGTCGGATGAGCAGTTCTTC
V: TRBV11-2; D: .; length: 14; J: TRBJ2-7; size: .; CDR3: CASSFTGGPYEQYF; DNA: TGTGCCAGCAGCTTCACCGGGGGGCCCTACGAGCAGTACTTC
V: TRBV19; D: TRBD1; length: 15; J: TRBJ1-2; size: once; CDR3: CASRKPRDRVYGYTF; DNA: TGTGCCAGTAGAAAACCTCGGGACAGGGTCTATGGCTACACCTTC
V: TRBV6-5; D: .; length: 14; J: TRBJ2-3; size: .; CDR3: CASSRRTSTDTQYF; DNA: TGTGCCAGCAGTCGAAGGACTAGCACAGATACGCAGTATTTT